Presented here are 18 T cell receptor beta chains from one specimen sequenced in a study of identifying expanded T cells in peripheral blood. Using immunoSEQ multiplex PCR, the repertoire was profiled, and TCRdb retains in-frame clones only, with some absent. The repertoire holds 75,000 to 95,000 clones, with 80% to 90% as singletons. Sample: blood. These receptor sequences come from a person aged 18 to 70 in good health.

The rearrangement links TRBV30 to TRBJ1-5, with 7 nucleotides matching TRBD1. Germline trimming cut 5 bases from V and 5 bases from J; bases unmatched to any gene: 6. Germline CDR1 and CDR2: GTSNPN and SVGIG (reference sequence). The CDR3 totals 13 residues. Here the CDR3 DNA reads TGTGCCTGGGGTACCCAGGGGGATCAGCCCCAGCATTTT. It specifies CAWGTQGDQPQHF.

In this sample, this clone turned up a few times. The chain joins TRBV30 to TRBJ1-6; D is ambiguous. V lost 2 bases and J 7 bases, leaving 6 bases between the germline ends. This CDR3 contains 12 residues. CDR1 is GTSNPN, CDR2 SVGIG, per germline (reference sequence). The CDR3 coding sequence is TGTGCCTGGAGTTGGAGGAATTCACCCCTCCACTTT. Its protein product is CAWSWRNSPLHF.

In DNA, the CDR3 is TGTGCCAGCAGCTTGTCCCTTATGCGGGGATATCAGCCCCAGCATTTT. Protein product: CASSLSLMRGYQPQHF. V usage is TRBV7-8 and J usage is TRBJ1-5; unclear D gene. The CDR3 contains 16 residues. V was pared by 3 bases and J by 5 bases, with 17 bases between. CDR1 is SGHVS and CDR2 is FQNEAQ in the germline V gene. The full variable domain, rest sourced from reference TRBV7-8 and TRBJ1-5, is GAGVSQSPRYKVAKRGQDVALRCDPISGHVSLFWYQQALGQGPEFLTYFQNEAQLDKSGLPSDRFFAERPEGSVSTLKIQRTQQEDSAVYLCASSLSLMRGYQPQHFGDGTRLSIL.

The V gene is TRBV18, the J gene TRBJ1-3; 7 nucleotides align to TRBD1. This CDR3 comprises 15 residues. J gave up 2 bases and V 1 base, and 2 bases lay outside the gene matches. Germline V lookup: CDR1 KGHSH, CDR2 LQKENI. The CDR3 DNA is TGTGCCAGCTCACCACAACAGGGGCCTGGAAACACCATATATTTT. This translates into CASSPQQGPGNTIYF.

The gene calls are TRBV2 and TRBJ2-1, with a possible D match to TRBD2 (5 bases). V was shortened by 6 bases and J by 5 bases, with 14 bases between the two germline ends. CDR1 is SNHLY, CDR2 FYNNEI, per germline. There are 14 residues in the CDR3. CDR3 sequence (DNA): TGTGCCAGCAGCCGGGGTAGACTCAACAATGAGCAGTTCTTC. It specifies CASSRGRLNNEQFF.

The rearrangement uses TRBV7-1 and TRBJ1-2; 9 positions agree with TRBD1. TRBV7-1 has ORF status, its function being uncertain. The CDR3 loop spans 14 amino acids. V lost 5 bases to trimming and J lost 7 bases; unmatched junction nucleotides: 8. This CDR3 reads CASSRRDREGGYTF. CDR3 nucleotides: TGTGCCAGCAGCCGACGGGACAGGGAGGGTGGCTACACCTTC.

This sequence joins TRBV7-2 and TRBJ1-5, with D unclear. Germline CDR1 SGHTA, CDR2 FQGNSA. The V end was cut by 1 base, the J end by 6 bases, with 4 bases between. CDR3 length: 12 residues. The CDR3 region has the DNA TGTGCCAGCAGCTTAGTAGGTCAGCCCCAGCATTTT. Translation gives CASSLVGQPQHF. The variable domain in full, with the rest retrieved from reference TRBV7-2 and TRBJ1-5, is GAGVSQSPSNKVTEKGKDVELRCDPISGHTALYWYRQSLGQGLEFLIYFQGNSAPDKSGLPSDRFSAERTGGSVSTLTIQRTQQEDSAVYLCASSLVGQPQHFGDGTRLSIL.

This chain uses TRBV30 with TRBJ2-1; unclear D gene. CDR1 and CDR2 (germline): GTSNPN, SVGIG (reference sequence). Trimming took off 0 bases at V and 9 bases at J, with 9 bases between the two ends. This CDR3 contains 12 residues. CDR3 sequence: CAWSVRGFEQFF. CDR3 DNA sequence: TGTGCCTGGAGTGTACGTGGTTTTGAGCAGTTCTTC.

This chain links TRBV18 with TRBJ1-2, with D perhaps TRBD1 (5 bases). The V and J ends lost 2 bases and 6 bases respectively, with 10 bases between them. The CDR3 totals 13 residues. CDR1 is KGHSH, CDR2 LQKENI, per germline. For the CDR3, the DNA is TGTGCCAGCTCACCAGCAGGGTGGGATGGCTACACCTTC. It translates to CASSPAGWDGYTF.

The chain employs TRBV29-1 and TRBJ1-1; D remains ambiguous. The CDR3 is 12 amino acids. The V and J ends lost 4 bases and 0 bases respectively, with 6 bases between them. Germline V lookup: CDR1 SQVTM, CDR2 ANQGSEA. The CDR3 coding sequence is TGCAGCGTTGGGCGGATGAACACTGAAGCTTTCTTT. Its translation is CSVGRMNTEAFF.

This clone was counted only a few times. This rearrangement joins TRBV6-1 to TRBJ1-5; the D is unclear. This CDR3 is built from 13 residues. Germline assignment: CDR1 MNHNS and CDR2 SASEGT. Deletions cut 1 base from V and 3 bases from J, with 4 bases between. The CDR3 region is CASSEGTNQPQHF. As DNA, the CDR3 is TGTGCCAGCAGTGAAGGAACCAATCAGCCCCAGCATTTT.

The chain links TRBV5-1 to TRBJ1-1; D gene ambiguous. Trimming cost V 1 base and J 6 bases, with 13 bases left between them. The CDR3 loop spans 14 amino acids. The V gene's germline CDR1 is SGHRS and CDR2 YFSETQ. The CDR3 nucleotides read TGCGCCAGCAGCTTGCTACGCGTTTCCTCTGAAGCTTTCTTT. This sequence encodes CASSLLRVSSEAFF.

This chain links TRBV5-1 with TRBJ1-2; D unresolved. The CDR3 is made up of 16 amino acids. V was trimmed by 5 bases and J by 3 bases, leaving 20 bases between them. Germline values: CDR1 SGHRS, CDR2 YFSETQ. CDR3 bases: TGCGCCAGCAGAACCCGGACCGCCCAGGTGGACTATGGCTACACCTTC. Amino acid sequence: CASRTRTAQVDYGYTF.

The gene calls are TRBV25-1 and TRBJ2-6; possible D gene TRBD2, 5 bases. The CDR3 is 16 amino acids. Germline V gene lookup returns CDR1 MGHDK and CDR2 SYGVNS. V shed 10 bases and J shed 0 bases, with 16 bases lying between them. CDR3 amino acids: CATSDGRVSGANVLTF. CDR3 bases: TGTGCCACCTCCGACGGGCGGGTCTCTGGGGCCAACGTCCTGACTTTC. Full variable domain (rest looked up from reference TRBV25-1 and TRBJ2-6): EADIYQTPRYLVIGTGKKITLECSQTMGHDKMYWYQQDPGMELHLIHYSYGVNSTEKGDLSSESTVSRIRTEHFPLTLESARPSHTSQYLCATSDGRVSGANVLTFGAGSRLTVL.

The V gene is TRBV6-6, the J gene TRBJ2-2; D gene ambiguous. The CDR3 runs 15 residues. Trimming left V 7 bases short and J 5 bases short, with 17 bases between. Germline CDR1 reads MNHNY; CDR2 reads SVGAGI (reference sequence). In DNA, the CDR3 is TGTGCCAGCAAACTAACGACCGTCTGGACCGGGGAGCTGTTTTTT. Translating it yields CASKLTTVWTGELFF.

The chain employs TRBV18 and TRBJ2-1; the match to TRBD1 covers 7 bases. The CDR3 contains 17 residues. Trimming removed 3 bases from V and 3 bases from J; junction bases left unmatched: 11. Looked up from germline, CDR1 is KGHSH and CDR2 is LQKENI. CDR3: CASSPPTGTVIYNEQFF. The CDR3 coding sequence is TGTGCCAGCTCACCCCCCACCGGGACAGTAATCTACAATGAGCAGTTCTTC.

The J gene is TRBJ2-3, the V gene TRBV5-6; 7 bases map to TRBD2. With V trimmed by 0 bases and J by 10 bases, 8 bases remained unmatched. Germline V lookup: CDR1 SGHDT, CDR2 YYEEEE. The CDR3 runs 14 residues. The CDR3 spells CASSLGWEGYAQYF. The CDR3 nucleotides are TGTGCCAGCAGCTTGGGCTGGGAGGGTTATGCGCAGTATTTT.

This clone has just one count. This sequence joins TRBV6-5 and TRBJ1-2, with 10 nucleotides matching TRBD1. Germline loops: CDR1 MNHEY, CDR2 SVGAGI. J was trimmed by 7 bases and V by 8 bases; bases with no gene match: 7. The CDR3 consists of 13 residues. The CDR3 coding sequence is TGTGCCAGCGGGACAGGGGAACTATTTGGCTACACCTTC. Translation: CASGTGELFGYTF.